Below are 32 T cell receptor beta chains sequenced from a single sample in a study of blood T cell repertoires in COVID-19. Method: immunoSEQ multiplex PCR; TCRdb's copy keeps in-frame clones and lacks some. The data contain over 90,000 clones, about 90% of them singletons. The sample consisted of peripheral blood. Receptors were obtained from a man aged 18 to 29 with acute or convalescent COVID-19.

The gene calls are TRBV6-5 and TRBJ1-2; 11 positions agree with TRBD1. The CDR3 totals 16 residues. Per germline, CDR1 MNHEY and CDR2 SVGAGI. The V segment lost 1 base and the J segment 3 bases; nucleotides outside the gene matches: 4. The CDR3 is CASSYLGQGVYYGYTF. The CDR3 DNA is TGTGCCAGCAGTTACTTGGGACAGGGGGTCTACTATGGCTACACCTTC.

V gene TRBV9 combines with J gene TRBJ2-7; 12 bases agree with TRBD1. V lost 3 bases and J lost 2; bases outside the gene matches: 3. This CDR3 has 15 amino acids. From germline, CDR1 is SGDLS and CDR2 YYNGEE. The CDR3, as DNA: TGTGCCAGCAGCGGAGGGACAGGGGGCCCCTACGAGCAGTACTTC. It yields the protein CASSGGTGGPYEQYF.

On this clone itself: At one of its ends the junction is not consistent with the germline gene, which may arise from a read error. The chain is built from TRBV12-3 or TRBV12-4 and TRBJ2-3; TRBD2 agrees at 8 bases. The CDR3 is made up of 12 amino acids. The CDR3 spells CASSPGLASPLF. CDR3 bases: TGTGCCAGCAGCCCCGGACTAGCTAGCCCCCTTTTT.

The gene calls are TRBV10-1 and TRBJ1-2; no definite D call. The CDR3 runs to 15 residues. V was pared by 0 bases and J by 4 bases, with 12 bases between. Per the germline V gene, CDR1 is WNHNN and CDR2 is SYGVQD (reference sequence). This CDR3 is CASSESEGNSYGYTF. CDR3 bases: TGCGCCAGCAGTGAGTCTGAGGGAAACTCCTATGGCTACACCTTC.

This clone was seen once. The chain combines TRBV10-1 with TRBJ2-2; tentatively, D is TRBD2 (6 bases). V gave up 3 bases and J gave up 5 bases, with 19 bases separating them. Germline V gene sequence: CDR1 WNHNN, CDR2 SYGVQD (reference sequence). This CDR3 region has 17 residues. CDR3 DNA: TGCGCCAGCAGTGACGGCGGGCTCGGGAGAGGGACCGGGGAGCTGTTTTTT. Encoded protein: CASSDGGLGRGTGELFF.

The chain uses TRBV15 and TRBJ2-1; 7 bases align to TRBD2. The CDR3 runs to 16 residues. The junction had 11 bases not matched to a gene; V was cut back by 5 bases and J by 4 bases. Germline values: CDR1 LNHNV, CDR2 YYDKDF (reference sequence). CDR3 DNA: TGTGCCACCAGCCGACTAGGGCTAGCGGTGTACAATGAGCAGTTCTTC. It specifies CATSRLGLAVYNEQFF.

This chain links TRBV9 with TRBJ2-5, with D possibly being TRBD2 (5 bases). The CDR3 sequence is 14 residues long. Per germline, CDR1 SGDLS and CDR2 YYNGEE. Trimming stripped 0 bases from V and 5 bases from J, with 11 bases between. The CDR3 protein is CASSVVARGETQYF. The CDR3 nucleotides are TGTGCCAGCAGCGTAGTGGCCAGAGGGGAGACCCAGTACTTC.

The chain carries TRBV27 and TRBJ1-2; D possibly corresponds to TRBD1 (5 bases). This CDR3 is built from 16 residues. Germline V lookup: CDR1 MNHEY, CDR2 SMNVEV (reference sequence). The V end lost 6 bases, the J end lost 0 bases, and 17 bases lay between the germline ends. Here the CDR3 DNA reads TGTGCCAGCAGGGGGGGACCTCATCCCACTAACTATGGCTACACCTTC. This encodes CASRGGPHPTNYGYTF.

CDR3 sequence reads: CASSSLRADTEAFF. CDR3 in DNA: TGTGCCAGCAGCTCGTTGCGGGCCGACACTGAAGCTTTCTTT. The V call is TRBV11-2, the J call TRBJ1-1; no firm D call. The CDR3 consists of 14 residues. The V gene's germline CDR1 is SGHAT and CDR2 FQNNGV. Deletions cut 4 bases from V and 3 bases from J, with 12 bases between.

This rearrangement joins TRBV19 to TRBJ2-1; 11 bases fit TRBD1. This CDR3 comprises 18 residues. CDR1 is LNHDA and CDR2 is SQIVND in the germline V gene (reference sequence). Trimming took 1 base from V and 3 from J; bases not matched to a gene: 8. The CDR3 region has the DNA TGTGCCAGTAGTATAGGTGGACAGGGGGCCGTCATCTACAATGAGCAGTTCTTC. Its translation: CASSIGGQGAVIYNEQFF. The whole variable domain, remainder taken from reference TRBV19 and TRBJ2-1, is DGGITQSPKYLFRKEGQNVTLSCEQNLNHDAMYWYRQDPGQGLRLIYYSQIVNDFQKGDIAEGYSVSREKKESFPLTVTSAQKNPTAFYLCASSIGGQGAVIYNEQFFGPGTRLTVL.

The V call is TRBV11-2, the J call TRBJ2-7, with no clear D. With 2 bases removed from V and 0 bases from J, the gap between germline ends came to 11 bases. The CDR3 contains 15 residues. The germline CDR1 and CDR2 sequences are SGHAT and FQNNGV. The CDR3 DNA follows: TGTGCCAGCAGCTTATACCTCGGGTTCTCCTACGAGCAGTACTTC. It yields the protein CASSLYLGFSYEQYF.

The chain is built from TRBV6-5 and TRBJ2-1; 7 bases fit TRBD1. This CDR3 contains 14 residues. The ends lost 6 bases at V and 7 bases at J; junction bases unmatched: 9. Germline lookup yields CDR1 MNHEY and CDR2 SVGAGI. This CDR3 is CASRPTGAENEQFF. The CDR3 DNA reads TGTGCCAGCAGACCCACAGGGGCGGAGAATGAGCAGTTCTTC.

DNA for the CDR3: TGTGCCAGCAGTCCACAGGGGGCTGGAGAGACCCAGTACTTC. This codes for CASSPQGAGETQYF. The chain has TRBV27 and TRBJ2-5; 9 bases match TRBD1. Germline assignment: CDR1 MNHEY and CDR2 SMNVEV (reference sequence). The CDR3 runs 14 residues. Unmatched junction bases numbered 5, after V lost 5 bases and J lost 4 bases.

J is TRBJ1-5 and V is TRBV10-2; D ambiguous. Germline CDR1 and CDR2: WSHSY and SAAADI. CDR3 length equals 17 residues. V lost 3 bases and J lost 0, with 15 bases in between. CDR3 protein: CASSDDHRSYSNQPQHF. In DNA form, the CDR3 reads TGCGCCAGCAGTGATGATCACCGAAGCTATAGCAATCAGCCCCAGCATTTT.

The V gene is TRBV5-4, the J gene TRBJ2-5, with 7 bases lining up with TRBD1. The germline CDR1 and CDR2 sequences are SGHNT and YYREEE (reference sequence). J was trimmed by 0 bases and V by 1 base; bases with no gene match: 6. There are 16 residues in the CDR3. The CDR3 here is CASSLKGRGYQETQYF. The CDR3 DNA reads TGTGCCAGCAGCTTGAAGGGCAGGGGGTACCAAGAGACCCAGTACTTC. Full variable domain (missing parts from reference TRBV5-4 and TRBJ2-5): ETGVTQSPTHLIKTRGQQVTLRCSSQSGHNTVSWYQQALGQGPQFIFQYYREEENGRGNFPPRFSGLQFPNYSSELNVNALELDDSALYLCASSLKGRGYQETQYFGPGTRLLVL.

The DNA for the CDR3 is TGTGCCAGCAGCTCTGGGGGACAGGGGGTACCTTATGGCTACACCTTC. This gives the protein CASSSGGQGVPYGYTF. V usage is TRBV5-6 and J usage is TRBJ1-2; TRBD1 matches 11 bases. V was clipped by 3 bases and J by 5 bases; unmatched bases: 9. The CDR3 has 16 residues. Germline V gene data show CDR1 as SGHDT and CDR2 as YYEEEE.

This clone was observed a single time. The genes are TRBV6-4 and TRBJ2-2, with 10 nucleotides matching TRBD2. This CDR3 is 18 amino acids long. Germline trimming cut 10 bases from V and 0 bases from J; bases unmatched to any gene: 14. Germline V gene lookup returns CDR1 MRHNA and CDR2 SNTAGT. The CDR3 DNA follows: TGTGCCAACACCCATAGCGGGAGGACCGCCACGAACACCGGGGAGCTGTTTTTT. Translation gives CANTHSGRTATNTGELFF.

V gene TRBV3-1 (or the pseudogene TRBV3-2) combines with J gene TRBJ1-2; D perhaps matches TRBD1 (6 bases). CDR1 LGHDT and CDR2 YNNKEL come from the germline V gene (reference sequence). The CDR3 is 15 amino acids. The V end lost 1 base, the J end lost 4 bases, and 13 bases lay between the germline ends. The CDR3 loop reads CASSQGGGDGYGYTF. The CDR3 DNA reads as TGTGCCAGCAGCCAAGGAGGGGGGGATGGCTATGGCTACACCTTC.

This chain joins TRBV7-2 and TRBJ2-7; D possibly corresponds to TRBD2 (6 bases). Germline values: CDR1 SGHTA, CDR2 FQGNSA. V dropped 3 bases and J dropped 1 base, with 10 bases sitting between them. The CDR3 consists of 14 residues. CDR3 residues: CASSFGGTSYEQYF. CDR3 sequence (DNA): TGTGCCAGCAGCTTTGGGGGGACGTCCTACGAGCAGTACTTC.

The chain employs TRBV6-4 and TRBJ1-2, with D possibly being TRBD1 (5 bases). CDR3 size: 14 residues. The V and J ends lost 5 bases and 5 bases respectively, with 15 bases between them. Germline V gene data show CDR1 as MRHNA and CDR2 as SNTAGT. CDR3 coding DNA: TGTGCCAGCAGTCGGGGCCCGGGAGAATATGGCTACACCTTC. Encoded protein: CASSRGPGEYGYTF.

V and J are TRBV6-6 and TRBJ2-7; 8 bases are shared with TRBD1. Germline lookup yields CDR1 MNHNY and CDR2 SVGAGI (reference sequence). This CDR3 spans 16 amino acids. J lost 1 base, V lost 5 bases, and 10 bases had no gene match. DNA for the CDR3: TGTGCCAGCAGTCCGACCGGACAGGGCTGGTCCTACGAGCAGTACTTC. Its translation is CASSPTGQGWSYEQYF.

J is TRBJ1-2 and V is TRBV5-1; 9 bases align to TRBD1. V was clipped by 2 bases and J by 8 bases; unmatched bases: 10. CDR1 is SGHRS and CDR2 is YFSETQ in the germline V gene. The CDR3 covers 15 residues. CDR3 sequence reads: CASSFSPGQGSGYTF. The CDR3 DNA is TGCGCCAGCAGCTTCTCACCGGGACAGGGATCCGGCTACACCTTC. Looking up the rest from reference TRBV5-1 and TRBJ1-2 gives the full variable domain: KAGVTQTPRYLIKTRGQQVTLSCSPISGHRSVSWYQQTPGQGLQFLFEYFSETQRNKGNFPGRFSGRQFSNSRSEMNVSTLELGDSALYLCASSFSPGQGSGYTFGSGTRLTVV.

A few counts support this clone. The chain combines TRBV7-9 with TRBJ2-7; 9 bases line up with TRBD1. This CDR3 contains 16 residues. Germline-derived CDR1 and CDR2 are SEHNR and FQNEAQ (reference sequence). V lost 5 bases and J lost 3; bases outside the gene matches: 11. CDR3 sequence reads: CASSPARGDRVYEQYF. As DNA, the CDR3 is TGTGCCAGCAGCCCCGCAAGGGGGGACAGGGTCTACGAGCAGTACTTC.

V gene TRBV15 combines with J gene TRBJ1-5, with 9 positions matching TRBD1. This CDR3 spans 16 amino acids. The trim removed 3 bases at V and 5 bases at J, leaving 8 bases unmatched. The germline V gene encodes CDR1 LNHNV and CDR2 YYDKDF (reference sequence). The CDR3 sequence is CATSRELDRGHQPQHF. The CDR3 DNA is TGTGCCACCAGCAGGGAACTGGACAGGGGTCATCAGCCCCAGCATTTT. The full variable domain, with the rest looked up from reference TRBV15 and TRBJ1-5, is DAMVIQNPRYQVTQFGKPVTLSCSQTLNHNVMYWYQQKSSQAPKLLFHYYDKDFNNEADTPDNFQSRRPNTSFCFLDIRSPGLGDTAMYLCATSRELDRGHQPQHFGDGTRLSIL.

Concerning this clone: Additional DNA sequences in this sample encode the identical CDR3. The J gene is TRBJ1-3, the V gene TRBV7-6; TRBD1 matches at 7 bases. Germline assignment: CDR1 SGHVS and CDR2 FNYEAQ. The length of the CDR3 is 16 residues. The ends lost 4 bases at V and 0 bases at J; junction bases unmatched: 6. As DNA, the CDR3 is TGTGCCAGCAGCTCCTACAGGGACAGCTCTGGAAACACCATATATTTT. Protein: CASSSYRDSSGNTIYF.

V and J are TRBV19 and TRBJ2-4; D may be TRBD2 (6 bases). The CDR3 extends over 11 amino acids. Trimming pared 9 bases from V and 9 bases from J, leaving 12 bases between. The germline CDR1 and CDR2 sequences are LNHDA and SQIVND (reference sequence). The CDR3 DNA reads as TGTGCCAGCCAGGCCGGGAGCATTCAGTACTTC. It specifies CASQAGSIQYF.

The rearrangement uses TRBV27 and TRBJ1-5; 7 bases map to TRBD1. V shed 5 bases, J shed 7 bases, and the junction held 5 bases outside the gene matches. This CDR3 has 13 amino acids. CDR1 MNHEY and CDR2 SMNVEV come from the germline V gene (reference sequence). CDR3 DNA sequence: TGTGCCAGCAGTCGAACAGGGGCCCAGCCCCAGCATTTT. It is translated as CASSRTGAQPQHF.

This chain joins TRBV27 and TRBJ1-2; unclear D gene. Deletions cut 0 bases from V and 4 bases from J, with 9 bases between. The CDR3 contains 14 residues. The germline CDR1 and CDR2 sequences are MNHEY and SMNVEV (reference sequence). CDR3 DNA: TGTGCCAGCAGTTTATCGGAGCGCCTCTATGGCTACACCTTC. Translated, it gives CASSLSERLYGYTF.

In this sample, this clone turned up once. V gene TRBV18 combines with J gene TRBJ2-1, with D possibly TRBD2 on 6 matching bases. Germline CDR1 KGHSH, CDR2 LQKENI. The germline V and J ends were trimmed by 3 bases and 1 base, with 7 bases remaining between them. CDR3 length: 14 residues. DNA of the CDR3: TGTGCCAGCTCACCGGGGGGTTCCTACAATGAGCAGTTCTTC. Protein product: CASSPGGSYNEQFF.

The chain couples TRBV4-1 to TRBJ1-1; possibly TRBD1 for D (6 bases). Germline CDR1 reads MGHRA; CDR2 reads YSYEKL. The CDR3 loop spans 15 amino acids. V lost 3 bases and J lost 0, with 11 bases in between. CDR3: CASSHLQGLNTEAFF. DNA for the CDR3: TGCGCCAGCAGCCACCTACAGGGACTGAACACTGAAGCTTTCTTT.

The V and J genes are TRBV2 and TRBJ1-5, with TRBD1 identical over 8 bases. The CDR3 has 16 residues. Germline CDR1 and CDR2: SNHLY and FYNNEI. V lost 4 bases to trimming and J lost 7 bases; unmatched junction nucleotides: 12. CDR3 protein: CASSVYPGTGPQPQHF. Written as DNA, the CDR3 is TGTGCCAGCAGTGTCTACCCCGGGACAGGCCCCCAGCCCCAGCATTTT.

The J gene is TRBJ2-3, the V gene TRBV7-6; D is perhaps TRBD2 (6 bases). V gave up 1 base and J gave up 2 bases, with 19 bases separating them. The CDR3 runs 18 residues. The germline V gene has CDR1 SGHVS and CDR2 FNYEAQ. The CDR3 bases are TGTGCCAGCAGCTTAGGGGGTGGTGGCGGGACGAACACAGATACGCAGTATTTT. This codes for CASSLGGGGGTNTDTQYF.